Below, one TCR beta chain is given with its context. Antigen specificity is unknown. The sample belongs to a study of radiotherapy plus CTLA-4 blockade in lung cancer. Study as a whole: With approximately 30% of patients having disease control, objective responses were seen in 15% to 20%.

General study results and limits: Early blood T cell clone dynamics reportedly forecast response best, with interferon-beta. Radiotherapy with ipilimumab was followed by blood expansion of tumor-derived clones.

TCRdb keeps only in-frame clones here, not all; method: immunoSEQ multiplex PCR. The table includes 30,000 to 45,000 clones, about three quarters detected once. CDR3 size: 14 residues. Trimming took off 3 bases at V and 4 bases at J, with 12 bases between the two ends. Germline lookup yields CDR1 ENHRY and CDR2 SYGVKD. The receptor was isolated from a human donor with non-small cell lung cancer who had stable disease on radiotherapy plus ipilimumab. Material: peripheral blood, obtained from a patient treated with radiotherapy plus ipilimumab. The V gene is TRBV10-3, the J gene TRBJ1-1; D might be TRBD1 (5 bases). CDR3 DNA sequence: TGTGCCATCAGTGAATGGGGGGAAAGCACTGAAGCTTTCTTT. This encodes CAISEWGESTEAFF.